The 30 T cell receptor beta chains below were found in one sample sequenced in a study of T-cell reconstitution after alpha-beta-depleted transplantation in children. Preparing the TCRbeta library involved the use of unique molecular identifiers. TCRdb passed the PCR reads through MiXCR, listing each CDR3 protein once. The data hold about 980,000 distinct CDR3 sequences, with roughly 29% observed a single time. The sequenced sample was PBMCs, mostly from graft donor cells, obtained 360 days after TCRalphabeta/CD19-depleted stem cell transplant. The receptors come from a boy under three years old who had a stem cell transplant for SCID, so the T cells may come from the graft donor.

In the case of this clonotype: The germline gene is not matched at one end of the junction; a read error may be the cause. V and J are TRBV5-1 and TRBJ2-4; D may be TRBD2 (5 bases). The CDR3 length is 16 residues. The germline V gene has CDR1 SGHRS and CDR2 YFSETQ. The CDR3 reads CASSQGSWAAQNIQYF. In nucleotides, the CDR3 is TGCGCCAGCAGCCAAGGGAGTTGGGCAGCCCAAAACATTCAGTACTTC.

This clonotype has more than one count but fewer than ten. The rearrangement links TRBV12-3 or TRBV12-4 to TRBJ1-4; no definite D call. The V end was cut by 6 bases, the J end by 8 bases, with 22 bases between. The CDR3 spans 16 residues. The CDR3 region is CASSQRLSGIREKLFF. The CDR3 region has the DNA TGTGCCAGCAGCCAAAGGTTGTCGGGTATCAGGGAAAAACTGTTTTTT.

The table lists this clonotype with many counts. This chain links TRBV25-1 with TRBJ2-2, with D uncertain. V was pared by 4 bases and J by 1 base, with 10 bases between. Germline lookup yields CDR1 MGHDK and CDR2 SYGVNS. The CDR3 runs 15 residues. The chain's CDR3 is CASSARTVNTGELFF. As DNA, the CDR3 is TGTGCCAGCAGTGCCCGGACGGTGAACACCGGGGAGCTGTTTTTT. The whole variable domain, remainder taken from reference TRBV25-1 and TRBJ2-2, is EADIYQTPRYLVIGTGKKITLECSQTMGHDKMYWYQQDPGMELHLIHYSYGVNSTEKGDLSSESTVSRIRTEHFPLTLESARPSHTSQYLCASSARTVNTGELFFGEGSRLTVL.

The chain has TRBV7-3 and TRBJ2-1; D remains ambiguous. CDR3 length equals 13 residues. The germline CDR1 and CDR2 sequences are SGHTA and FQGTGA. V dropped 5 bases and J dropped 7 bases, with 12 bases sitting between them. The CDR3 sequence: CASSLRWGNEQFF. The CDR3, as DNA: TGTGCCAGCAGCCTCCGCTGGGGTAATGAGCAGTTCTTC.

V usage is TRBV5-1 and J usage is TRBJ2-7, with a weak D call TRBD2 (5 bases). V lost 2 bases, J lost 7 bases, and 13 bases lay in between. This CDR3 has 13 residues. Germline CDR1 is SGHRS and CDR2 is YFSETQ. The CDR3 reads CASSLFSPGEQYF. The CDR3, as DNA: TGCGCCAGCAGCTTATTCTCTCCGGGGGAGCAGTACTTC.

This clonotype was picked up many times. This rearrangement joins TRBV6-5 to TRBJ2-3, with D tentatively TRBD2 (5 bases). Germline CDR1 is MNHEY and CDR2 is SVGAGI. There are 15 residues in the CDR3. V was cut by 1 base and J by 1 base, with 9 bases left in between. The CDR3 DNA sequence: TGTGCCAGCAGTTACTTTTTCGGGGGCACAGATACGCAGTATTTT. Amino acid sequence: CASSYFFGGTDTQYF.

This chain joins TRBV4-1 and TRBJ2-1, with D tentatively TRBD2 (5 bases). Trimming removed 1 base from V and 6 bases from J, with 10 bases in between. Germline V CDR1 and CDR2: MGHRA, YSYEKL. The CDR3 is made up of 14 amino acids. CDR3 coding DNA: TGCGCCAGCAGCCAAGTTCGAGGGTCCAATGAGCAGTTCTTC. Amino acid sequence: CASSQVRGSNEQFF.

The chain carries TRBV10-3 and TRBJ2-2; D possibly matches TRBD1 or TRBD2 (6 bases each). Germline CDR1 is ENHRY and CDR2 is SYGVKD. V was cut by 3 bases and J by 1 base, with 12 bases left in between. The length of the CDR3 is 16 residues. The CDR3 DNA is TGTGCCATCAGTGAAAGGGGGACTCTGAACACCGGGGAGCTGTTTTTT. Translated, it gives CAISERGTLNTGELFF.

The rearrangement joins TRBV12-3 or TRBV12-4 to TRBJ2-3; 10 bases are shared with TRBD2. The ends lost 5 bases at V and 5 bases at J; junction bases unmatched: 7. The CDR3 spans 15 residues. Here the CDR3 reads CASSHSGGFGDTQYF. For the CDR3, the DNA is TGTGCCAGCAGTCATAGCGGGGGGTTTGGAGATACGCAGTATTTT.

This clonotype was picked up a small number of times. V is TRBV4-1 and J is TRBJ1-1, with D unclear. This CDR3 contains 14 residues. CDR1 and CDR2 (germline): MGHRA, YSYEKL. Between the trimmed V and J ends, which lost 1 base and 0 bases, there was a span of 6 bases. The CDR3 DNA reads as TGCGCCAGCAGCCAAGTGAGTCTGAACACTGAAGCTTTCTTT. It yields the protein CASSQVSLNTEAFF.

In this sample, this clonotype turned up a few times. The genes are TRBV4-1 and TRBJ2-7; D is unclear. Germline CDR1 and CDR2: MGHRA and YSYEKL. V lost 1 base and J 3 bases, leaving 13 bases between the germline ends. The CDR3 is 15 residues long. The CDR3 nucleotides are TGCGCCAGCAGCCAAGGACCCGTGCCAGGCTACGAGCAGTACTTC. As protein: CASSQGPVPGYEQYF.

The gene calls are TRBV6-1 and TRBJ1-6; the D gene is possibly TRBD1 (5 bases). V was cut by 8 bases and J by 5 bases, with 25 bases left in between. CDR1 and CDR2 from the germline V gene are MNHNS and SASEGT. This CDR3 is 18 amino acids long. CDR3 amino acids: CASLTRDLRRYNNSPLHF. The CDR3 DNA reads TGTGCCAGCCTTACCCGGGACCTTCGCCGTTATAATAATTCACCCCTCCACTTT.

The V call is TRBV28, the J call TRBJ1-3; tentative D call: TRBD1 (6 bases). Looked up from germline, CDR1 is MDHEN and CDR2 is SYDVKM. The CDR3 spans 12 residues. With 7 bases removed from V and 8 bases from J, the gap between germline ends came to 12 bases. The CDR3 nucleotides are TGTGCCAGCAACGACGAGGGGGACACCATATATTTT. Translating it yields CASNDEGDTIYF.

This clonotype was counted a few times. J is TRBJ2-1 and V is TRBV20-1; TRBD2 agrees at 10 bases. The trim removed 1 base at V and 7 bases at J, leaving 7 bases unmatched. The CDR3 covers 15 residues. Germline values: CDR1 DFQATT, CDR2 SNEGSKA (reference sequence). The CDR3 here is CSARGASGGHNEQFF. The DNA for the CDR3 is TGCAGTGCTAGAGGGGCTAGCGGGGGTCATAATGAGCAGTTCTTC.

This clonotype came up a few times. The chain employs TRBV4-1 and TRBJ1-1, with a tentative D call TRBD1 (5 bases). The CDR3 has 14 amino acids. The germline V gene has CDR1 MGHRA and CDR2 YSYEKL. V was clipped by 2 bases and J by 5 bases, with 12 bases between them. The CDR3 DNA reads as TGCGCCAGCAGCCAACCTTCGAAGGGGACTGAAGCTTTCTTT. It encodes CASSQPSKGTEAFF.

This sequence joins TRBV20-1 and TRBJ2-1, with TRBD2 matching 9 bases. Trimming cost V 2 bases and J 12 bases; bases outside gene matches: 17. Germline CDR1 is DFQATT and CDR2 is SNEGSKA (reference sequence). The CDR3 is 16 residues long. The CDR3 DNA reads TGCAGTGCTAGAAGATCGGGGGTAGCGGGGGCGAAACGGCAGTTCTTC. It translates to CSARRSGVAGAKRQFF.

This clonotype appeared a few times. The J gene is TRBJ2-4, the V gene TRBV9, with D perhaps matching TRBD2 (6 bases). V was pared by 4 bases and J by 5 bases, with 13 bases between. The length of the CDR3 is 14 residues. From germline, CDR1 is SGDLS and CDR2 YYNGEE. The CDR3: CASSPTGTQNIQYF. Here the CDR3 DNA reads TGTGCCAGCAGCCCAACCGGGACTCAAAACATTCAGTACTTC.

This clonotype has more than one count but fewer than ten. This CDR3 is CSVEGQVNTDTQYF. Written as DNA, the CDR3 is TGCAGCGTTGAAGGGCAGGTTAACACAGATACGCAGTATTTT. The chain recombines TRBV29-1 with TRBJ2-3; D is unresolved. CDR1 and CDR2 (germline): SQVTM, ANQGSEA. The V and J ends lost 1 base and 2 bases respectively, with 10 bases between them. The CDR3 contains 14 residues.

The chain recombines TRBV2 with TRBJ1-1; no reliable D call. This CDR3 comprises 13 residues. The V end lost 2 bases, the J end lost 4 bases, and 8 bases lay between the germline ends. Germline V CDR1 and CDR2: SNHLY, FYNNEI. Here the CDR3 reads CASSENWGTEAFF. The CDR3 region has the DNA TGTGCCAGCAGTGAAAATTGGGGCACTGAAGCTTTCTTT. The whole variable domain, filled in from reference TRBV2 and TRBJ1-1, reads EPEVTQTPSHQVTQMGQEVILRCVPISNHLYFYWYRQILGQKVEFLVSFYNNEISEKSEIFDDQFSVERPDGSNFTLKIRSTKLEDSAMYFCASSENWGTEAFFGQGTRLTVV.

This chain links TRBV20-1 with TRBJ1-4; TRBD1 aligns across 7 bases. Germline V gene lookup returns CDR1 DFQATT and CDR2 SNEGSKA (reference sequence). CDR3 length: 14 residues. The trim removed 2 bases at V and 5 bases at J, leaving 5 bases unmatched. The CDR3 DNA reads TGCAGTGCTAGAATCGGGACAGCAAATGAAAAACTGTTTTTT. As protein: CSARIGTANEKLFF.

The chain carries TRBV5-1 and TRBJ2-3; TRBD1 is a possible D gene (6 bases). Trimming took 0 bases from V and 3 from J, leaving 11 bases between them. CDR1 is SGHRS, CDR2 YFSETQ, per germline. The CDR3 has 15 amino acids. The CDR3 coding sequence is TGCGCCAGCAGCTTGGAACAGGGAGAGACAGATACGCAGTATTTT. It encodes CASSLEQGETDTQYF.

This clonotype turned up a few times. The gene calls are TRBV5-6 and TRBJ2-3; D possibly corresponds to TRBD2 (6 bases). V was pared by 5 bases and J by 4 bases, with 17 bases between. CDR3 size: 15 residues. The germline V gene encodes CDR1 SGHDT and CDR2 YYEEEE. This chain's CDR3 is CASSVFFGEADTQYF. The DNA for the CDR3 is TGTGCCAGCAGTGTCTTTTTCGGGGAGGCAGATACGCAGTATTTT.

The chain uses TRBV27 and TRBJ2-7; 9 nucleotides align to TRBD1. After removal of 3 bases from V and 5 bases from J, the junction contained 8 bases not matched to a gene. The CDR3 totals 15 residues. Germline V gene data show CDR1 as MNHEY and CDR2 as SMNVEV (reference sequence). Written as DNA, the CDR3 is TGTGCCAGCAGTTTCAGGACAGGGGTCTGGGACGAGCAGTACTTC. Translation: CASSFRTGVWDEQYF.

The chain combines TRBV28 with TRBJ1-3; D gene unclear. Germline V lookup: CDR1 MDHEN, CDR2 SYDVKM. V dropped 8 bases and J dropped 0 bases, with 14 bases sitting between them. CDR3 size: 15 residues. The chain's CDR3 is CASEGEPYSGNTIYF. The CDR3 DNA is TGTGCCAGCGAGGGAGAACCATACTCTGGAAACACCATATATTTT. The full variable domain, rest sourced from reference TRBV28 and TRBJ1-3, is DVKVTQSSRYLVKRTGEKVFLECVQDMDHENMFWYRQDPGLGLRLIYFSYDVKMKEKGDIPEGYSVSREKKERFSLILESASTNQTSMYLCASEGEPYSGNTIYFGEGSWLTVV.

The chain uses TRBV20-1 and TRBJ1-1, with D tentatively TRBD1 (5 bases). The CDR3 is 15 residues long. V lost 0 bases and J lost 0, with 11 bases in between. The germline V gene encodes CDR1 DFQATT and CDR2 SNEGSKA (reference sequence). Written as DNA, the CDR3 is TGCAGTGCTAGAGATCGCGAGGGGATGAACACTGAAGCTTTCTTT. Translating it yields CSARDREGMNTEAFF.

The V call is TRBV19, the J call TRBJ2-1; TRBD1 agrees at 10 bases. Germline V gives CDR1 LNHDA, CDR2 SQIVND (reference sequence). The V segment lost 3 bases and the J segment 7 bases; nucleotides outside the gene matches: 9. The CDR3 spans 16 residues. In nucleotides, the CDR3 is TGTGCCAGTAGTATCTCGACAGGGGGCCGACCTAATGAGCAGTTCTTC. It translates to CASSISTGGRPNEQFF.

The rearrangement uses TRBV5-5 and TRBJ2-2; D may be TRBD2 (5 bases). The germline CDR1 and CDR2 sequences are SGHKS and YYEKEE (reference sequence). The ends were cut back, 7 bases at V and 5 bases at J, with 12 bases in the middle. The CDR3 contains 13 residues. The CDR3 nucleotides are TGTGCCAGCGAGGGCATGGTTACCGGGGAGCTGTTTTTT. Its translation: CASEGMVTGELFF. Full variable domain (missing parts from reference TRBV5-5 and TRBJ2-2): DAGVTQSPTHLIKTRGQQVTLRCSPISGHKSVSWYQQVLGQGPQFIFQYYEKEERGRGNFPDRFSARQFPNYSSELNVNALLLGDSALYLCASEGMVTGELFFGEGSRLTVL.

This clonotype was detected only a few times. The rearrangement links TRBV27 to TRBJ1-4; TRBD1 might be the D (6 bases). CDR3 size: 14 residues. Trimming took 3 bases from V and 7 from J, leaving 12 bases between them. The V gene's germline CDR1 is MNHEY and CDR2 SMNVEV (reference sequence). This CDR3 is CASSLGQGPEKLFF. The CDR3, as DNA: TGTGCCAGCAGTTTGGGGCAGGGGCCTGAAAAACTGTTTTTT.

This clonotype was picked up many times. V gene TRBV5-5 combines with J gene TRBJ2-6; TRBD1 is a possible D gene (6 bases). CDR3 length equals 15 residues. Trimming stripped 4 bases from V and 3 bases from J, with 11 bases between. Germline CDR1 SGHKS, CDR2 YYEKEE (reference sequence). The CDR3 region is CASSTRDNGANVLTF. For the CDR3, the DNA is TGTGCCAGCAGCACCCGGGACAATGGGGCCAACGTCCTGACTTTC.

This clonotype was seen repeatedly, ten times or more. V usage is TRBV9 and J usage is TRBJ2-3, with D unclear. In germline, CDR1 is SGDLS, CDR2 YYNGEE. Trimming took 0 bases from V and 0 from J, leaving 8 bases between them. This CDR3 has 15 residues. DNA for the CDR3: TGTGCCAGCAGCGTAGACGCCAGTAGCACAGATACGCAGTATTTT. This sequence encodes CASSVDASSTDTQYF. The full variable domain, its missing parts supplied by reference TRBV9 and TRBJ2-3, is DSGVTQTPKHLITATGQRVTLRCSPRSGDLSVYWYQQSLDQGLQFLIQYYNGEERAKGNILERFSAQQFPDLHSELNLSSLELGDSALYFCASSVDASSTDTQYFGPGTRLTVL.